This T cell receptor (beta chain) was identified during a study of cytomegalovirus exposure and HLA in healthy donors. Study-wide findings and caveats: The dataset shows that most TCR sequences were rare, while some public TCRs occurred in many donors.

Donors were nominally healthy when sampled, though unrecorded immune exposures were likely. The trim removed 5 bases at V and 7 bases at J, leaving 6 bases unmatched. Germline loops: CDR1 SGHNT, CDR2 YENEEA. There are 16 residues in the CDR3. Primers included in the PCR were 60 Vbeta and 13 Jbeta primers. Assay: immunoSEQ multiplex PCR; the TCRdb copy retains only in-frame clones and omits some. The sample has approximately 93,000 clones, roughly 67% seen once. About this clone itself: What it binds is not known.

This rearrangement joins TRBV11-3 to TRBJ2-1, with 15 nucleotides matching TRBD2. The specimen was PBMCs. The receptor was derived from a boy aged 10-17 years in good health and CMV-seropositive. As DNA, the CDR3 is TGTGCCAGCAGCCAAGGACTAGCGGGGGGGCAGAATGAGCAGTTCTTC. Protein sequence: CASSQGLAGGQNEQFF.